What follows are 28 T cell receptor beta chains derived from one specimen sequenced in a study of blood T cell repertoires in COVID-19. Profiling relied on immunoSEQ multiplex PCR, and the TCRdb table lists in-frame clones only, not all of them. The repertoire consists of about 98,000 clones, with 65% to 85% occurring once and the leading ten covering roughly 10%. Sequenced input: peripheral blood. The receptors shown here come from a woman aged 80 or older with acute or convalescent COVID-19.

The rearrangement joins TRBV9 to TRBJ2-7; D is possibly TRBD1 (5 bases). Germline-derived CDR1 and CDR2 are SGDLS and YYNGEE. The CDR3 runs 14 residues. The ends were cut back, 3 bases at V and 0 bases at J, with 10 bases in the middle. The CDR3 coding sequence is TGTGCCAGCAGCGCGACAGCGTTCTCCTACGAGCAGTACTTC. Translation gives CASSATAFSYEQYF.

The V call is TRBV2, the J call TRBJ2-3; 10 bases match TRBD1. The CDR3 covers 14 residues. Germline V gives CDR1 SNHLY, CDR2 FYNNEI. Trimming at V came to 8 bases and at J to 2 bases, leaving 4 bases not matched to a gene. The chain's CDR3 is CASGGTGVTDTQYF. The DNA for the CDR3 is TGTGCCAGCGGGGGGACAGGGGTCACAGATACGCAGTATTTT.

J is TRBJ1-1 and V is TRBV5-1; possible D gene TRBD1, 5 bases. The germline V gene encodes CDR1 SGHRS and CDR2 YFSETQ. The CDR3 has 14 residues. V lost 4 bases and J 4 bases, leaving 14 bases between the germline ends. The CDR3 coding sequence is TGCGCCAGCAGCGGAGGGGAGTGGAGCACTGAAGCTTTCTTT. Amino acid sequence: CASSGGEWSTEAFF.

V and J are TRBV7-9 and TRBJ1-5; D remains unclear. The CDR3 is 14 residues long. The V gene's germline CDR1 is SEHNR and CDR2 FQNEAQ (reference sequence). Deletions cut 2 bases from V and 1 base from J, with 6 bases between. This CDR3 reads CASSLLGSNQPQHF. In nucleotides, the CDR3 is TGTGCCAGCAGCTTACTAGGAAGCAATCAGCCCCAGCATTTT.

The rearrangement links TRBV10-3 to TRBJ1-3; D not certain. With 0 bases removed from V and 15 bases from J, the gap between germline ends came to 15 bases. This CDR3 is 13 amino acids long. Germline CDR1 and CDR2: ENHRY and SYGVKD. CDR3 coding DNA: TGTGCCATCAGTGAGTCGAAAGGCCTGGAGGGATATTTT. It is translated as CAISESKGLEGYF.

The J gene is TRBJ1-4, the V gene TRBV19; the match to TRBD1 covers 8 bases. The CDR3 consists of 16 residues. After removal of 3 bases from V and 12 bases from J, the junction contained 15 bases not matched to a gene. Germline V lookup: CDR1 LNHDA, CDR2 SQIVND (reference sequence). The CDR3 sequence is CASSMSGQASMKELFF. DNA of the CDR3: TGTGCCAGTAGTATGTCGGGACAGGCAAGCATGAAAGAACTGTTTTTT.

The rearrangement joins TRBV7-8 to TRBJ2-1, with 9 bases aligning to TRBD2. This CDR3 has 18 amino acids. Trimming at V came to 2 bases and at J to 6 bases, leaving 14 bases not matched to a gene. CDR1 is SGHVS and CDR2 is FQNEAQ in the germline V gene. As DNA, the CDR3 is TGTGCCAGCAGCTTATATAGTGCTAGCGGGAATAGGATCAATGAGCAGTTCTTC. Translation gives CASSLYSASGNRINEQFF.

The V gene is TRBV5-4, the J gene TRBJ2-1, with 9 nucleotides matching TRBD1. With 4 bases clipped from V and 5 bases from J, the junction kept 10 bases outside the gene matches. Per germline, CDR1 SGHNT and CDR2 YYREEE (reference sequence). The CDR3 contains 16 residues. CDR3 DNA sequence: TGTGCCAGCAGCACGGGACAGGGATGGGAGAACAATGAGCAGTTCTTC. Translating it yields CASSTGQGWENNEQFF.

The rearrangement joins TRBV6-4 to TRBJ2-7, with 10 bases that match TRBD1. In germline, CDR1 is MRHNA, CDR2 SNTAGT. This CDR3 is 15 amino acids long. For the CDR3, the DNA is TGTGCAAAGCAGAAAGGACAGGGGGTTTCGTACGAGCAGTACTTC. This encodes CAKQKGQGVSYEQYF.

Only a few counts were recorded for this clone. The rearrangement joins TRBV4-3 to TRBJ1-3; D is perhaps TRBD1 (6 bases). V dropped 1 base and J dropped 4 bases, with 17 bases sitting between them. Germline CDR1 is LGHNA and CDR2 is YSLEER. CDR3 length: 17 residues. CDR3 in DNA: TGCGCCAGCAGCCAAGCCGGTCAGGGGAATGTAGGAAACACCATATATTTT. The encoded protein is CASSQAGQGNVGNTIYF.

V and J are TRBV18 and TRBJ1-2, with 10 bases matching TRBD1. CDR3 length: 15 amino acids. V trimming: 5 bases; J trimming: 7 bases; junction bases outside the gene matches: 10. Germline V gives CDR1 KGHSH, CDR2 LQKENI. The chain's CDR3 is CASSSKGTGVFGYTF. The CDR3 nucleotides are TGTGCCAGCTCATCTAAAGGGACAGGGGTGTTTGGCTACACCTTC.

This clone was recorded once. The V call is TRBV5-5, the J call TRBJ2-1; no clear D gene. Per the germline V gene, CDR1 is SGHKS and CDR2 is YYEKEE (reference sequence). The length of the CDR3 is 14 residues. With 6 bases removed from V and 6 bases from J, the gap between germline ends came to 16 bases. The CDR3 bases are TGTGCCAGCACCCCGTTAAGCGAAGGCAATGAGCAGTTCTTC. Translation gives CASTPLSEGNEQFF.

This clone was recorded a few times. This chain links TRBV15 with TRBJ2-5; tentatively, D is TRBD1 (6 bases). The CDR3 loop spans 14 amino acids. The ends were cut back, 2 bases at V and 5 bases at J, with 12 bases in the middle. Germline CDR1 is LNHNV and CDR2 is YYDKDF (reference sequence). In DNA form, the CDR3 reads TGTGCCACCAGCAGATCGGGACACTCCGAGACCCAGTACTTC. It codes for CATSRSGHSETQYF. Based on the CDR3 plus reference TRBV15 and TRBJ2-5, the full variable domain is DAMVIQNPRYQVTQFGKPVTLSCSQTLNHNVMYWYQQKSSQAPKLLFHYYDKDFNNEADTPDNFQSRRPNTSFCFLDIRSPGLGDTAMYLCATSRSGHSETQYFGPGTRLLVL.

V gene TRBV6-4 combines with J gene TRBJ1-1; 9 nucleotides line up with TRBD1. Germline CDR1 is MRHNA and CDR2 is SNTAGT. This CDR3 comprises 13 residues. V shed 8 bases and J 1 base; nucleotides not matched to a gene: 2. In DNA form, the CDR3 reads TGTGCCAGCCCGGGACAGGGGAACACTGAAGCTTTCTTT. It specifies CASPGQGNTEAFF.

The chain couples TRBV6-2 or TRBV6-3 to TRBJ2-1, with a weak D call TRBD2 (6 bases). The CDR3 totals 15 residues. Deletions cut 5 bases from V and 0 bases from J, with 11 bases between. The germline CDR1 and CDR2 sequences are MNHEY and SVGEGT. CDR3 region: CASSGVEGSYNEQFF. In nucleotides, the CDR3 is TGTGCCAGCAGTGGGGTGGAGGGCTCCTACAATGAGCAGTTCTTC.

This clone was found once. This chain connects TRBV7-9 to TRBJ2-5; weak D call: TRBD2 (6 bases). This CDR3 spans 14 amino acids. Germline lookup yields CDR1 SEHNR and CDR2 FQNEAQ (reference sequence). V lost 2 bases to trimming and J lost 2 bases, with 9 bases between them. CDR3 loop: CASSLWAGQETQYF. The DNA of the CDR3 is TGTGCCAGCAGCTTATGGGCGGGGCAAGAGACCCAGTACTTC.

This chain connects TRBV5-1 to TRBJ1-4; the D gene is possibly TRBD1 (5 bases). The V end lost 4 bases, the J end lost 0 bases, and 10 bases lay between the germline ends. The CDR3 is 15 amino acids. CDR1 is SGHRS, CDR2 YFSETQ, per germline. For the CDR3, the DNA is TGCGCCAGCAGCCTATCAGGGTCAACTAATGAAAAACTGTTTTTT. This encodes CASSLSGSTNEKLFF.

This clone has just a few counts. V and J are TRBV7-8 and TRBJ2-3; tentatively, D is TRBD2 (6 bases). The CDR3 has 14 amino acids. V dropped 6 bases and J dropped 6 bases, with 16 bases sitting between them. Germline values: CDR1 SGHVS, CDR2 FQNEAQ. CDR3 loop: CASRPGTGGDTQYF. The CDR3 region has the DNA TGTGCCAGCAGACCCGGGACCGGAGGGGATACGCAGTATTTT.

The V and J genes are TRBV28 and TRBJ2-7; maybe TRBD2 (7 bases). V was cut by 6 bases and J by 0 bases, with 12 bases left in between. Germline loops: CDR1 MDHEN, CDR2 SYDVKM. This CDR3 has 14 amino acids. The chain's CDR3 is CASRRGGSSYEQYV. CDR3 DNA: TGTGCCAGCAGGAGGGGGGGGAGCTCCTACGAGCAGTACGTC.

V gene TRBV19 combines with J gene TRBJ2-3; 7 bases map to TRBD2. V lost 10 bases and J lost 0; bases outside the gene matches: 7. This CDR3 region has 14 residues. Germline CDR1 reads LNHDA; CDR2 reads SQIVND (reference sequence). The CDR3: CAIGGRGSTDTQYF. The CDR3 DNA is TGTGCCATTGGTGGGCGGGGGAGCACAGATACGCAGTATTTT. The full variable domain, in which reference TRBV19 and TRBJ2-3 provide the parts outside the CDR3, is DGGITQSPKYLFRKEGQNVTLSCEQNLNHDAMYWYRQDPGQGLRLIYYSQIVNDFQKGDIAEGYSVSREKKESFPLTVTSAQKNPTAFYLCAIGGRGSTDTQYFGPGTRLTVL.

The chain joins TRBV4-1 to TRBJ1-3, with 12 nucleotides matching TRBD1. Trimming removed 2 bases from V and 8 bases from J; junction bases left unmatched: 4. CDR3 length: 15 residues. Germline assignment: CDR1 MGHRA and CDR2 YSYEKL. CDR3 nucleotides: TGCGCCAGCAGCCAACCCCGGGACAGGGGGCACACCATATATTTT. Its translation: CASSQPRDRGHTIYF.

CDR3: CAIRFADSPNTEAFF. CDR3 DNA: TGTGCCATCAGATTCGCAGACAGTCCCAACACTGAAGCTTTCTTT. The chain combines TRBV10-3 with TRBJ1-1; weak D call: TRBD1 (5 bases). The CDR3 covers 15 residues. Trimming cost V 6 bases and J 2 bases, with 16 bases left between them. CDR1 and CDR2 (germline): ENHRY, SYGVKD.

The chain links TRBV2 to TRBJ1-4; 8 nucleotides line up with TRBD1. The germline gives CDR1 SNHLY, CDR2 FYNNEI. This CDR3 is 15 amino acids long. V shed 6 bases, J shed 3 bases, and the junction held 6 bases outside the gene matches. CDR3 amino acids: CASRGRTGSNEKLFF. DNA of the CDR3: TGTGCCAGCAGGGGTCGGACAGGGTCTAATGAAAAACTGTTTTTT.

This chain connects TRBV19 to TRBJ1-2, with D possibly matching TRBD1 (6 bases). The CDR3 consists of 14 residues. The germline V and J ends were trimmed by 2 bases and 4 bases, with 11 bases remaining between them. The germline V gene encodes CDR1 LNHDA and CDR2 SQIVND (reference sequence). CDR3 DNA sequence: TGTGCCAGTAGTATACTCCAGGGGCCCTATGGCTACACCTTC. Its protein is CASSILQGPYGYTF.

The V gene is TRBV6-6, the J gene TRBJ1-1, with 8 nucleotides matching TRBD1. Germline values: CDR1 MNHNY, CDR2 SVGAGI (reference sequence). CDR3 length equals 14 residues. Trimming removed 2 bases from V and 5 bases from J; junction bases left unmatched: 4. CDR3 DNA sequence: TGTGCCAGCAGTTACCCGCAGGGGGCGACTGAAGCTTTCTTT. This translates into CASSYPQGATEAFF.

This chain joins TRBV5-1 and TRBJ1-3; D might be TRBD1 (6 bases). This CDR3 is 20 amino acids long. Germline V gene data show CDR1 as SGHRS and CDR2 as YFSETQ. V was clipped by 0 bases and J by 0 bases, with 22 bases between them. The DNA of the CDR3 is TGCGCCAGCAGCTTGGCGGGCAACGCCCGGGAGGGGGGCTCTGGAAACACCATATATTTT. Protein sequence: CASSLAGNAREGGSGNTIYF.

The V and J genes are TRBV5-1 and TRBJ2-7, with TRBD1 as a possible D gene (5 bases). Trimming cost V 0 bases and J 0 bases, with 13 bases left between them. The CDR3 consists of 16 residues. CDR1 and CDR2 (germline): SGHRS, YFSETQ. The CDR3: CASSLAQGLLSYEQYF. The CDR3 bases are TGCGCCAGCAGCTTGGCTCAGGGATTACTCTCCTACGAGCAGTACTTC.

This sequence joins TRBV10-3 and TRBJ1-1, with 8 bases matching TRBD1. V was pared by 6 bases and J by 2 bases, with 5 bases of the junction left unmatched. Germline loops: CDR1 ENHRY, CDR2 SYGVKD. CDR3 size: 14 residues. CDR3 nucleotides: TGTGCCATCAGGATACAGGGGGGAAACACTGAAGCTTTCTTT. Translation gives CAIRIQGGNTEAFF.